This T cell receptor (beta chain) is from a study of blood T cell repertoires in COVID-19. Turning to the study itself: Nucleic acid was either cDNA or gDNA, and it came from T cells, B-cell-depleted T cells, or PBMCs.

The assay was immunoSEQ multiplex PCR, and TCRdb's table has in-frame clones only and misses some. This table has about 300,000 clones, about nine tenths appearing once. The TCR comes from a middle-aged woman who had recovered from COVID-19. What was sequenced was peripheral blood.

The CDR3 DNA sequence: TGTGCCAGCAGCCCATGGACCGGGGGGCGAACCTACAATGAGCAGTTCTTC. Amino acids: CASSPWTGGRTYNEQFF. The rearrangement joins TRBV5-5 to TRBJ2-1; D may be TRBD2 (7 bases). The germline CDR1 and CDR2 sequences are SGHKS and YYEKEE (reference sequence). V lost 4 bases and J 2 bases, leaving 19 bases between the germline ends. The CDR3 spans 17 residues. Variable domain in full (rest from reference TRBV5-5 and TRBJ2-1): DAGVTQSPTHLIKTRGQQVTLRCSPISGHKSVSWYQQVLGQGPQFIFQYYEKEERGRGNFPDRFSARQFPNYSSELNVNALLLGDSALYLCASSPWTGGRTYNEQFFGPGTRLTVL.